This T cell receptor beta chain was found in a study of T cell repertoires in cytomegalovirus infection. On the study more broadly: HLA-B-restricted CMV epitopes that are well studied, plus recently identified HLA-C-restricted ones, were used by the study. Carrying CMV and the relevant HLA type showed in public TCR beta signatures. General observations from the study: What dominated the ex vivo response were HLA-C-restricted CMV-specific TCR beta clonotypes.

This clonotype was seen at least ten times. The antigen remains undetermined. From the reads, TCRdb called clonotypes with MiXCR, one entry per CDR3 protein. The sample has about 770,000 distinct CDR3 sequences; 25% to 35% are singletons. There are 15 residues in the CDR3. Germline V gene lookup returns CDR1 SGHTA and CDR2 FQGTGA. The V segment lost 3 bases and the J segment 7 bases; nucleotides outside the gene matches: 4. J is TRBJ2-1 and V is TRBV7-3; 12 bases agree with TRBD2. This specimen consisted of cultured CD8+ T cells from PBMCs, obtained from culture after CMV antigen stimulation. This clonotype originated in a human donor in good health (CMV status not recorded). Some clones in this sample may be carry-over from other donors' samples. CDR3: CASSFLAGGLNEQFF. CDR3 coding DNA: TGTGCCAGCAGCTTCCTAGCGGGGGGGCTGAATGAGCAGTTCTTC.